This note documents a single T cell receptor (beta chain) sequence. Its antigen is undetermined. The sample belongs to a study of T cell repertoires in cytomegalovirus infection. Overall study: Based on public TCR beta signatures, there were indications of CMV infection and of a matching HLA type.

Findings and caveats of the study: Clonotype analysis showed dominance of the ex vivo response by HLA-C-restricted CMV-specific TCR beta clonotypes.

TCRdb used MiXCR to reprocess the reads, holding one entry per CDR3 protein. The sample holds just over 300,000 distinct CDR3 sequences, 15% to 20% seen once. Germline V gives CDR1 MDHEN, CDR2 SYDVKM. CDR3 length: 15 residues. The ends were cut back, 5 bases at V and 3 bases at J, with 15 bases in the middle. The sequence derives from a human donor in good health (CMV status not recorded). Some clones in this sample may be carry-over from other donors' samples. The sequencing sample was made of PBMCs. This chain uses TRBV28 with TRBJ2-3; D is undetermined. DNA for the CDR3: TGTGCCAGCAGTCATGACGTAGGGAAGACAGATACGCAGTATTTT. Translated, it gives CASSHDVGKTDTQYF.